What follows are 21 T cell receptor beta chains derived from one specimen sequenced in a study of high-grade serous ovarian cancer treatment subgroups. Tumor samples were taken before definitive surgery or chemotherapy. Produced via immunoSEQ multiplex PCR; TCRdb's table is partial and in-frame only. The table has about 40,000 clones, 70% to 80% seen once. The specimen sequenced was tumor tissue. Receptors originate from a human donor with high-grade serous ovarian cancer.

The rearrangement uses TRBV7-9 and TRBJ2-7, with D perhaps TRBD2 (5 bases). CDR3 length: 12 amino acids. Per the germline V gene, CDR1 is SEHNR and CDR2 is FQNEAQ (reference sequence). Trimming took 5 bases from V and 6 from J, leaving 11 bases between them. CDR3 in DNA: TGTGCCAGCAGCGCGGACTTGGGCGAGCAGTACTTC. Residues: CASSADLGEQYF.

This chain connects TRBV6-5 to TRBJ2-2; a possible D gene is TRBD1 (5 bases). This CDR3 has 16 amino acids. V shed 0 bases and J shed 2 bases, with 10 bases lying between them. Germline CDR1 and CDR2: MNHEY and SVGAGI. The CDR3 reads CASSYSTAVNTGELFF. The CDR3, as DNA: TGTGCCAGCAGTTACTCGACAGCAGTTAACACCGGGGAGCTGTTTTTT.

This clone turned up a few times. This chain connects TRBV5-4 to TRBJ2-2; possibly TRBD2 for D (6 bases). The CDR3 has 14 amino acids. Trimming left V 4 bases short and J 4 bases short, with 11 bases between. Germline CDR1 reads SGHNT; CDR2 reads YYREEE (reference sequence). The chain's CDR3 is CASSTGLVTGELFF. CDR3 bases: TGTGCCAGCAGCACGGGACTGGTCACCGGGGAGCTGTTTTTT.

J is TRBJ1-2 and V is TRBV5-5, with 8 bases fitting TRBD1. This CDR3 has 13 residues. Per the germline V gene, CDR1 is SGHKS and CDR2 is YYEKEE (reference sequence). J lost 7 bases, V lost 4 bases, and 6 bases had no gene match. CDR3 protein: CASSAQGALGYTF. CDR3 DNA sequence: TGTGCCAGCAGCGCCCAGGGGGCCCTTGGCTACACCTTC.

The J gene is TRBJ1-2, the V gene TRBV2, with a weak D call TRBD1 (5 bases). The germline V gene encodes CDR1 SNHLY and CDR2 FYNNEI. V lost 8 bases and J 9 bases, leaving 19 bases between the germline ends. CDR3 length: 13 residues. CDR3 in amino acids: CASEVGAGRRYTF. In DNA, the CDR3 is TGTGCCAGCGAAGTTGGGGCTGGGAGGCGCTACACCTTC.

The chain uses TRBV7-2 and TRBJ2-5, with 7 bases matching TRBD2. CDR1 SGHTA and CDR2 FQGNSA come from the germline V gene. V lost 8 bases and J lost 5; bases outside the gene matches: 8. The CDR3 is 13 residues long. In DNA form, the CDR3 reads TGTGCCAGCGGCACTATGGGGGGGGAGACCCAGTACTTC. It codes for CASGTMGGETQYF.

The chain joins TRBV13 to TRBJ2-5, with 8 bases fitting TRBD1. Germline CDR1 PRHDT, CDR2 FYEKMQ (reference sequence). The CDR3 totals 15 residues. The V and J ends lost 4 bases and 2 bases, in that order; junction bases with no gene match: 6. The CDR3 DNA follows: TGTGCCAGCAGCTACAGGGGGGCCAAACAAGAGACCCAGTACTTC. Translation gives CASSYRGAKQETQYF. Complete variable domain (other parts from reference TRBV13 and TRBJ2-5): AAGVIQSPRHLIKEKRETATLKCYPIPRHDTVYWYQQGPGQDPQFLISFYEKMQSDKGSIPDRFSAQQFSDYHSELNMSSLELGDSALYFCASSYRGAKQETQYFGPGTRLLVL.

The chain couples TRBV4-3 to TRBJ1-1; tentative D call: TRBD1 (6 bases). Germline values: CDR1 LGHNA, CDR2 YSLEER. This CDR3 spans 16 amino acids. V lost 2 bases to trimming and J lost 5 bases, with 18 bases between them. The CDR3 spells CASSQPALAGVTEAFF. CDR3 DNA: TGCGCCAGCAGCCAACCCGCGTTGGCAGGGGTTACTGAAGCTTTCTTT.

This rearrangement joins TRBV7-2 to TRBJ2-5; D possibly corresponds to TRBD1 (6 bases). The CDR3 is 14 residues long. The ends were cut back, 3 bases at V and 5 bases at J, with 13 bases in the middle. Germline V gene lookup returns CDR1 SGHTA and CDR2 FQGNSA. In nucleotides, the CDR3 is TGTGCCAGCAGCTTTACAGGGCGGGTCGAGACCCAGTACTTC. This gives the protein CASSFTGRVETQYF.

V usage is TRBV25-1 and J usage is TRBJ2-2, with 9 bases identical to TRBD1. Germline V gene sequence: CDR1 MGHDK, CDR2 SYGVNS. The CDR3 sequence is 15 residues long. With V trimmed by 3 bases and J by 7 bases, 6 bases remained unmatched. The CDR3 protein is CASSDNRGHDGELFF. CDR3 nucleotide sequence: TGTGCCAGCAGTGATAACAGGGGGCATGACGGGGAGCTGTTTTTT.

The V gene is TRBV4-3, the J gene TRBJ2-7; D not certain. Trimming pared 0 bases from V and 3 bases from J, leaving 12 bases between. CDR3 length: 15 residues. Germline V gene sequence: CDR1 LGHNA, CDR2 YSLEER. The CDR3 bases are TGCGCCAGCAGCCAAGATAACGAAGGGCACTACGAGCAGTACTTC. Translated, it gives CASSQDNEGHYEQYF.

This chain links TRBV4-1 with TRBJ2-1, with D tentatively TRBD1 or TRBD2 (5 bases each). Germline lookup yields CDR1 MGHRA and CDR2 YSYEKL. V gave up 0 bases and J gave up 3 bases, with 18 bases separating them. The CDR3 length is 18 residues. CDR3 sequence: CASSQDGAGRGLYNEQFF. The CDR3 region has the DNA TGCGCCAGCAGCCAAGATGGGGCAGGGAGAGGGCTCTACAATGAGCAGTTCTTC.

V gene TRBV28 combines with J gene TRBJ1-1, with D unresolved. Germline V gene sequence: CDR1 MDHEN, CDR2 SYDVKM. V was cut by 2 bases and J by 1 base, with 11 bases left in between. This CDR3 has 15 residues. The CDR3 sequence is CASSLLRTRNTEAFF. The CDR3 region has the DNA TGTGCCAGCAGTTTACTCCGGACCCGGAACACTGAAGCTTTCTTT.

The chain combines TRBV4-2 with TRBJ2-3; D gene ambiguous. Trimming cost V 1 base and J 2 bases, with 7 bases left between them. Germline-derived CDR1 and CDR2 are LGHNA and YNFKEQ. The CDR3 extends over 14 amino acids. This CDR3 is CASSQGSSTDTQYF. Here the CDR3 DNA reads TGTGCCAGCAGCCAAGGGAGCTCCACAGATACGCAGTATTTT.

The chain employs TRBV28 and TRBJ1-1; D gene unclear. V was clipped by 4 bases and J by 0 bases, with 9 bases between them. Germline CDR1 and CDR2: MDHEN and SYDVKM. This CDR3 comprises 14 residues. DNA for the CDR3: TGTGCCAGCAGTTCCCCAGGATTGAACACTGAAGCTTTCTTT. Translation: CASSSPGLNTEAFF.

The gene calls are TRBV2 and TRBJ1-4; D call uncertain. The V end was cut by 3 bases, the J end by 8 bases, with 1 base between. There are 10 residues in the CDR3. Germline V lookup: CDR1 SNHLY, CDR2 FYNNEI. The CDR3 reads CASSEEKLFF. CDR3 bases: TGTGCCAGCAGTGAGGAAAAACTGTTTTTT.

This chain links TRBV7-3 with TRBJ2-1; no clear D gene. Germline V gives CDR1 SGHTA, CDR2 FQGTGA. This CDR3 has 13 residues. Trimming removed 6 bases at V and 5 bases at J, with 11 bases between. CDR3 DNA sequence: TGTGCCAGCAGTCGAACGGGTGACAATGAGCAGTTCTTC. This translates into CASSRTGDNEQFF.

The chain recombines TRBV20-1 with TRBJ2-7; D unclear. The ends were cut back, 0 bases at V and 5 bases at J, with 5 bases in the middle. CDR3 size: 11 residues. The V gene's germline CDR1 is DFQATT and CDR2 SNEGSKA (reference sequence). The CDR3 is CSARDRDEQYF. The CDR3 coding sequence is TGCAGTGCTAGAGATAGGGACGAGCAGTACTTC.

The chain employs TRBV10-3 and TRBJ2-1; D unclear. V was trimmed by 5 bases and J by 9 bases, leaving 14 bases between them. This CDR3 is built from 13 residues. Germline V gene data show CDR1 as ENHRY and CDR2 as SYGVKD. The DNA of the CDR3 is TGTGCCATCAGTCCTTCCCTCGGCCCTGAGCAGTTCTTC. It is translated as CAISPSLGPEQFF.

This sequence joins TRBV7-6 and TRBJ2-2; D is unclear. V lost 5 bases, J lost 3 bases, and 7 bases lay in between. This CDR3 is 13 amino acids long. Looked up from germline, CDR1 is SGHVS and CDR2 is FNYEAQ. CDR3 bases: TGTGCCAGCAGCCCAAGCGACACCGGGGAGCTGTTTTTT. Residues: CASSPSDTGELFF.

The chain links TRBV19 to TRBJ2-7; 8 bases align to TRBD1. The CDR3 consists of 13 residues. CDR1 is LNHDA and CDR2 is SQIVND in the germline V gene (reference sequence). J was trimmed by 7 bases and V by 5 bases; bases with no gene match: 7. CDR3: CASSADRAGEQYF. The CDR3 DNA follows: TGTGCCAGTAGTGCGGACAGGGCAGGGGAGCAGTACTTC.